One sample yielded the 17 T cell receptor beta chains listed below, sequenced in a study of T-cell memory formation after mild COVID-19. TCRdb re-analysed the 5' RACE reads in MiXCR, keeping a single row per CDR3 protein. The sample yields 350,000 to 550,000 distinct CDR3 sequences, about 20% seen once. Sequencing used PBMCs or a T cell subset sorted from them (not recorded which). Every receptor here comes from a man younger than 35 who had mild COVID-19 (a few samples of this study predate the infection). Cell type and time point are not known.

This clonotype came up a few times. V usage is TRBV5-1 and J usage is TRBJ2-7; D tentatively fits TRBD1 or TRBD2 (5 bases each). Germline V gene data show CDR1 as SGHRS and CDR2 as YFSETQ. V was cut by 0 bases and J by 5 bases, with 12 bases left in between. The CDR3 length is 14 residues. CDR3 loop: CASSLVGRRHEQYF. The CDR3 coding sequence is TGCGCCAGCAGCTTGGTGGGACGCCGCCACGAGCAGTACTTC.

This chain links TRBV28 with TRBJ1-2, with 9 bases lining up with TRBD1. Germline-derived CDR1 and CDR2 are MDHEN and SYDVKM. V gave up 4 bases and J gave up 3 bases; unmatched junction bases: 6. CDR3 length equals 15 residues. CDR3 bases: TGTGCCAGCAGTTCTACAGGGGGCATCGACTATGGCTACACCTTC. This encodes CASSSTGGIDYGYTF.

The V call is TRBV7-8, the J call TRBJ2-3; 9 bases fit TRBD2. J gave up 2 bases and V 1 base, and 10 bases lay outside the gene matches. The CDR3 has 18 residues. CDR1 is SGHVS and CDR2 is FQNEAQ in the germline V gene. The CDR3 protein is CASSLGRTSGGPTDTQYF. CDR3 nucleotides: TGTGCCAGCAGCTTAGGCCGAACCAGCGGGGGGCCCACAGATACGCAGTATTTT.

The chain carries TRBV5-5 and TRBJ1-3; no reliable D call. Germline loops: CDR1 SGHKS, CDR2 YYEKEE (reference sequence). CDR3 size: 14 residues. Trimming took 4 bases from V and 2 from J, leaving 10 bases between them. The CDR3 loop is CASSPNLAGNTIYF. The DNA for the CDR3 is TGTGCCAGCAGCCCCAATCTTGCTGGAAACACCATATATTTT.

This sequence joins TRBV4-1 and TRBJ2-6; D is unclear. This CDR3 has 17 residues. V was trimmed by 1 base and J by 0 bases, leaving 10 bases between them. Per the germline V gene, CDR1 is MGHRA and CDR2 is YSYEKL. The chain's CDR3 is CASSQVSPISGANVLTF. CDR3 bases: TGCGCCAGCAGCCAAGTCAGCCCGATCTCTGGGGCCAACGTCCTGACTTTC.

This clonotype was counted only a few times. The chain combines TRBV7-3 with TRBJ2-3; the D is unclear. CDR3 length: 14 residues. The V gene's germline CDR1 is SGHTA and CDR2 FQGTGA. V was clipped by 6 bases and J by 2 bases, with 12 bases between them. The CDR3 region is CASRTAISTDTQYF. CDR3 DNA: TGTGCCAGCAGAACGGCCATTTCCACAGATACGCAGTATTTT.

This clonotype appeared a single time. The V and J genes are TRBV6-5 and TRBJ2-5; 9 positions agree with TRBD2. The length of the CDR3 is 17 residues. Germline-derived CDR1 and CDR2 are MNHEY and SVGAGI. V lost 0 bases and J lost 4; bases outside the gene matches: 9. This CDR3 is CASSYSMSRGGPETQYF. The CDR3 bases are TGTGCCAGCAGTTACTCGATGTCGCGGGGGGGCCCAGAGACCCAGTACTTC.

The chain joins TRBV29-1 to TRBJ1-1, with TRBD1 as a possible D gene (6 bases). The CDR3 spans 14 residues. V lost 6 bases and J lost 0, with 14 bases in between. Looked up from germline, CDR1 is SQVTM and CDR2 is ANQGSEA. The CDR3 bases are TGCAGCGTCGTTGGGGACATGATGAACACTGAAGCTTTCTTT. Amino acids: CSVVGDMMNTEAFF.

The V gene is TRBV6-2 or TRBV6-3, the J gene TRBJ1-2; D is undetermined. V dropped 8 bases and J dropped 1 base, with 8 bases sitting between them. Per germline, CDR1 MNHEY and CDR2 SVGEGT. This CDR3 has 12 residues. This CDR3 is CASQRGNYGYTF. CDR3 nucleotides: TGTGCCAGCCAACGGGGTAACTATGGCTACACCTTC.

This chain joins TRBV7-2 and TRBJ1-1, with 8 bases lining up with TRBD1. Germline CDR1 reads SGHTA; CDR2 reads FQGNSA. The CDR3 loop spans 15 amino acids. Trimming cost V 6 bases and J 6 bases; bases outside gene matches: 12. CDR3 protein: CASRRDIRGQAEAFF. The CDR3 nucleotides are TGTGCCAGCAGGAGGGACATCAGGGGGCAAGCTGAAGCTTTCTTT.

The sample holds a few counts of this clonotype. This chain joins TRBV18 and TRBJ1-4; TRBD1 aligns across 9 bases. Per germline, CDR1 KGHSH and CDR2 LQKENI. The CDR3 is 14 amino acids. The V and J ends lost 6 bases and 7 bases, in that order; junction bases with no gene match: 6. In DNA form, the CDR3 reads TGTGCCAGCTCGGAGGGGACAGGGACTGAAAAACTGTTTTTT. Translation: CASSEGTGTEKLFF.

This clonotype has only a few counts. The chain employs TRBV20-1 and TRBJ2-7, with TRBD1 as a possible D gene (5 bases). The CDR3 is made up of 13 amino acids. V was shortened by 2 bases and J by 2 bases, with 10 bases between the two germline ends. The germline V gene has CDR1 DFQATT and CDR2 SNEGSKA (reference sequence). The CDR3 coding sequence is TGCAGTGCTAGAACACAGGAGACCTACGAGCAGTACGTC. Protein sequence: CSARTQETYEQYV.

This clonotype was picked up a small number of times. This chain links TRBV7-9 with TRBJ1-1; tentatively, D is TRBD1 (5 bases). The CDR3 runs to 14 residues. Germline CDR1 and CDR2: SEHNR and FQNEAQ (reference sequence). The V end lost 2 bases, the J end lost 2 bases, and 9 bases lay between the germline ends. CDR3 bases: TGTGCCAGCAGCTTAACAGGATTTAACACTGAAGCTTTCTTT. Protein product: CASSLTGFNTEAFF.

This clonotype was observed a handful of times. This chain joins TRBV3-1 and TRBJ1-1, with D perhaps matching TRBD1 (6 bases). V lost 0 bases and J lost 10, with 12 bases in between. From germline, CDR1 is LGHDT and CDR2 YNNKEL (reference sequence). This CDR3 has 13 amino acids. Here the CDR3 DNA reads TGTGCCAGCAGCCAAGACTCGGGGGCCCGAGCTTTCTTT. It is translated as CASSQDSGARAFF.

The chain carries TRBV6-5 and TRBJ1-2; possible D gene TRBD1, 6 bases. V was clipped by 1 base and J by 6 bases, with 12 bases between them. The CDR3 extends over 14 amino acids. CDR1 and CDR2 (germline): MNHEY, SVGAGI. CDR3 sequence: CASSYWVGGDGYTF. CDR3 in DNA: TGTGCCAGCAGTTACTGGGTAGGGGGTGATGGCTACACCTTC.

In this sample, this clonotype turned up a few times. This chain connects TRBV6-2 or TRBV6-3 to TRBJ2-1; D remains unclear. Germline CDR1 is MNHEY and CDR2 is SVGEGT. V was clipped by 4 bases and J by 8 bases, with 9 bases between them. This CDR3 is 12 amino acids long. CDR3 residues: CASSFMQDEQFF. Here the CDR3 DNA reads TGTGCCAGCAGTTTCATGCAGGATGAGCAGTTCTTC.

This clonotype was seen once. The chain combines TRBV7-2 with TRBJ1-2, with D tentatively TRBD1 (6 bases). The CDR3 length is 15 residues. Germline V gene lookup returns CDR1 SGHTA and CDR2 FQGNSA. With 4 bases removed from V and 0 bases from J, the gap between germline ends came to 12 bases. The CDR3 region is CASSSRQASNYGYTF. Written as DNA, the CDR3 is TGTGCCAGCAGCTCTAGACAGGCTTCTAACTATGGCTACACCTTC.